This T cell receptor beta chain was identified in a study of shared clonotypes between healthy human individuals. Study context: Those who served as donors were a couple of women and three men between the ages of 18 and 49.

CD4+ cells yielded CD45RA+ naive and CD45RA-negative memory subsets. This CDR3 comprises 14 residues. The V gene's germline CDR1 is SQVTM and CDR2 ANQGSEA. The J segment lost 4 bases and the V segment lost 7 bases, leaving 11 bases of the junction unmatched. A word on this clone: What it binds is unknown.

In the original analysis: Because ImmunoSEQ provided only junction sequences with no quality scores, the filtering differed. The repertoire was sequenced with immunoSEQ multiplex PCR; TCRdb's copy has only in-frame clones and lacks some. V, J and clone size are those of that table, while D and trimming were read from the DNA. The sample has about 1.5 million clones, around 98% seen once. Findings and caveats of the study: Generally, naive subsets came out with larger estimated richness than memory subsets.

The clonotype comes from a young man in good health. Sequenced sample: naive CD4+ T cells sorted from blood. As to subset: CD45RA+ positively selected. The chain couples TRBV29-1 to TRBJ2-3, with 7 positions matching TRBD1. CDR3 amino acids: CSAKQGRKADTQYF. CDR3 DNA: TGCAGCGCTAAACAGGGGAGAAAAGCAGATACGCAGTATTTT.